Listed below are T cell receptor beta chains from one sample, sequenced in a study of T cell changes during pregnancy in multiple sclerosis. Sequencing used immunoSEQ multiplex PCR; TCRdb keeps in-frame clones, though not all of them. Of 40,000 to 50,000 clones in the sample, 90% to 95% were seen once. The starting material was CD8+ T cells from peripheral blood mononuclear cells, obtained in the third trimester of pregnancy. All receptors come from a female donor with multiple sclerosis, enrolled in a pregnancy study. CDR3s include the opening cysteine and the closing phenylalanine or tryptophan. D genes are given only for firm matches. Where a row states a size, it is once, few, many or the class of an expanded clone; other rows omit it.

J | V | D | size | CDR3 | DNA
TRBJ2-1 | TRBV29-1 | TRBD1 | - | CSVEGRGRRSYNEQFF | TGCAGCGTCGAGGGTAGGGGGCGAAGGTCCTACAATGAGCAGTTCTTC
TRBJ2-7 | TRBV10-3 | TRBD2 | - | CAIQSGNGLSYEQYF | TGTGCCATCCAGAGCGGGAATGGTCTCTCCTACGAGCAGTACTTC
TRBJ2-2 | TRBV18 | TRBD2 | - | CASSGIAGANTGELFF | TGTGCCAGCTCAGGGATAGCGGGAGCGAACACCGGGGAGCTGTTTTTT
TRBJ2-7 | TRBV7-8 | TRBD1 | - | CASSYRGLNYEQYF | TGTGCCAGCAGCTACAGGGGATTAAACTACGAGCAGTACTTC
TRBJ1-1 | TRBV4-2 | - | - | CASSSEQASNTEAFF | TGTGCCAGCAGCTCTGAACAGGCCTCGAACACTGAAGCTTTCTTT
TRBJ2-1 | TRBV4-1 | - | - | CASSQSLSNEQFF | TGCGCCAGCAGCCAAAGCCTAAGCAATGAGCAGTTCTTC
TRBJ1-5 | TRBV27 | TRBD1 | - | CASRTRTGGQPQHF | TGTGCCAGCAGGACAAGGACAGGGGGCCAGCCCCAGCATTTT
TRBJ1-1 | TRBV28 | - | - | CASSSPELVVNTEAFF | TGTGCCAGCAGTTCACCGGAGCTGGTGGTGAACACTGAAGCTTTCTTT
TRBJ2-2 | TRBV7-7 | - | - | CASSPHFTGELFF | TGTGCTAGCAGCCCTCACTTCACCGGGGAGCTGTTTTTT
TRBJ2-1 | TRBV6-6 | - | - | CASSNRVLQFF | TGTGCCAGCAGTAACAGGGTATTACAGTTCTTC
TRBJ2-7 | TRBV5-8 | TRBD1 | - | CASSNPLRDSSYEQYF | TGTGCCAGCAGCAATCCCCTCCGGGACAGCTCCTACGAGCAGTACTTC
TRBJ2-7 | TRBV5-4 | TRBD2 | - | CASSPGGAYEQYF | TGTGCCAGCAGCCCGGGAGGAGCCTACGAGCAGTACTTC
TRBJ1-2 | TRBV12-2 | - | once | CASRLEGTGEKNYGYTF | TGTGCAAGTCGCTTAGAGGGGACAGGGGAAAAAAACTATGGCTACACCTTC
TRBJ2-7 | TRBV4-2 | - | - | CASSQTRDNYEQYF | TGTGCCAGCAGCCAAACCCGGGACAACTACGAGCAGTACTTC
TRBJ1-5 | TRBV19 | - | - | CASSIDAGFNQPQHF | TGTGCCAGTAGTATAGATGCGGGGTTCAATCAGCCCCAGCATTTT
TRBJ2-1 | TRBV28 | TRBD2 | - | CASSEREDTNIKDEQFF | TGTGCCAGCAGTGAGCGGGAGGACACTAATATCAAAGATGAGCAGTTCTTC
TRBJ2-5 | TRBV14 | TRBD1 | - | CASSRYRGTAETQYF | TGTGCCAGCAGCCGGTACCGAGGGACAGCCGAGACCCAGTACTTC
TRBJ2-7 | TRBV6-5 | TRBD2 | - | CASSQNSGSSYEQYF | TGTGCCAGCAGTCAGAATAGCGGGTCCTCCTACGAGCAGTACTTC
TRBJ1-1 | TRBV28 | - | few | CASSLVTNTEAFF | TGTGCCAGCAGTTTAGTCACTAACACTGAAGCTTTCTTT
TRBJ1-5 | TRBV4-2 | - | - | CASSPNPTGYSNQPQHF | TGTGCCAGCAGCCCGAATCCTACAGGGTATAGCAATCAGCCCCAGCATTTT
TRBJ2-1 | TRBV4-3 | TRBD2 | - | CASSQDHSGSSYNEQFF | TGCGCCAGCAGCCAGGACCATAGCGGGAGCTCCTACAATGAGCAGTTCTTC
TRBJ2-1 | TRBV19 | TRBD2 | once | CASSIDLDSGTNNEQFF | TGTGCCAGTAGTATAGATCTTGATAGCGGGACAAACAATGAGCAGTTCTTC